This TCR beta chain is drawn from a study of CD4 and CD8 cells across lung adenocarcinoma regions. This clonotype came up a few times. TCRdb reprocessed the PCR reads with MiXCR, giving one entry per CDR3 protein. The sample includes roughly 7,100 distinct CDR3 sequences, less than 50% of them seen just once. The patients had localized lung adenocarcinoma, a non-small cell subtype. The receptor was isolated from a male donor with lung adenocarcinoma. The CD4 and CD8 labels of this study may be unreliable. Sequenced input: CD4+ T cells from the margin of a lung tumor.

As DNA, the CDR3 is TGTGCCAGCCGATCCACAGGGACCAGCTCCTACAATGAGCAGTTCTTC. The encoded protein is CASRSTGTSSYNEQFF. The rearrangement joins TRBV27 to TRBJ2-1, with D maybe TRBD1 (6 bases). The CDR3 extends over 16 amino acids. The germline V and J ends were trimmed by 8 bases and 0 bases, with 17 bases remaining between them. Germline lookup yields CDR1 MNHEY and CDR2 SMNVEV (reference sequence).